This is a list of T cell receptor beta chains from one sample in a study of response to subunit inactivated influenza vaccine. TCRdb re-called the RT-PCR reads through MiXCR, storing one row per CDR3 protein. In the table there are 800,000 or so distinct CDR3 sequences, about 20% of which are singletons. Sequencing was performed on PBMCs from blood, taken 5 to 6 days after vaccination. Every receptor here comes from a man aged 50-60 years who received an inactivated influenza vaccine. The CDR3 runs from the conserved cysteine through the conserved F or W. The D gene is left open where the match is weak. Expanded clones get a size class; other rows say once, few or many, or leave the size out.

j_call: TRBJ1-5; clone_size: many; cdr3_length: 15; v_call: TRBV6-1; d_call: TRBD1; cdr3_aa: CASSPGTGGGQPQHF; cdr3_nt: TGTGCCAGCAGCCCGGGGACAGGGGGCGGTCAGCCCCAGCATTTT
j_call: TRBJ2-6; clone_size: few; cdr3_length: 16; v_call: TRBV4-2; d_call: NA; cdr3_aa: CASSQEGDSGANVLTF; cdr3_nt: TGTGCCAGCAGCCAAGAGGGGGACTCTGGGGCCAACGTCCTGACTTTC
j_call: TRBJ2-5; clone_size: few; cdr3_length: 16; v_call: TRBV6-1; d_call: TRBD1; cdr3_aa: CASRSRPDRVGETQYF; cdr3_nt: TGTGCCAGCAGATCACGCCCCGACAGGGTTGGAGAGACCCAGTACTTC
j_call: TRBJ2-7; clone_size: NA; cdr3_length: 18; v_call: TRBV7-8; d_call: NA; cdr3_aa: CASSQRGPRVQVYYEQYF; cdr3_nt: TGTGCCAGCAGCCAAAGAGGCCCCCGGGTGCAGGTCTACTACGAGCAGTACTTC
j_call: TRBJ2-1; clone_size: NA; cdr3_length: 16; v_call: TRBV12-3/TRBV12-4; d_call: NA; cdr3_aa: CASSFLAYVSDPEQFF; cdr3_nt: TGTGCCAGCAGTTTTTTAGCTTACGTATCCGATCCTGAGCAGTTCTTC
j_call: TRBJ2-7; clone_size: few; cdr3_length: 13; v_call: TRBV15; d_call: TRBD1; cdr3_aa: CATSFDRVYEQYF; cdr3_nt: TGTGCCACCAGCTTTGACAGGGTCTACGAGCAGTACTTC
j_call: TRBJ2-2; clone_size: few; cdr3_length: 15; v_call: TRBV5-1; d_call: NA; cdr3_aa: CASSVTSWGTGELFF; cdr3_nt: TGCGCCAGCAGCGTAACTTCCTGGGGCACCGGGGAGCTGTTTTTT
j_call: TRBJ2-5; clone_size: NA; cdr3_length: 14; v_call: TRBV2; d_call: TRBD1; cdr3_aa: CASRRQGIKETQYF; cdr3_nt: TGTGCCAGCAGAAGACAGGGGATTAAAGAGACCCAGTACTTC
j_call: TRBJ1-3; clone_size: NA; cdr3_length: 13; v_call: TRBV7-9; d_call: NA; cdr3_aa: CASSFRSRNTIYF; cdr3_nt: TGTGCCAGCAGCTTTCGGTCCCGAAACACCATATATTTT
j_call: TRBJ2-7; clone_size: few; cdr3_length: 15; v_call: TRBV7-2; d_call: TRBD2; cdr3_aa: CASSSLGREGGEQYF; cdr3_nt: TGTGCCAGCAGCTCGCTTGGGCGGGAGGGAGGCGAGCAGTACTTC
j_call: TRBJ2-3; clone_size: NA; cdr3_length: 16; v_call: TRBV10-3; d_call: TRBD1; cdr3_aa: CAISDGAGQGTDTQYF; cdr3_nt: TGTGCCATCAGTGATGGAGCGGGACAGGGAACAGATACGCAGTATTTT
j_call: TRBJ2-3; clone_size: NA; cdr3_length: 14; v_call: TRBV20-1; d_call: TRBD1; cdr3_aa: CSARGGTGGDTQYF; cdr3_nt: TGCAGTGCTAGAGGGGGGACAGGGGGAGATACGCAGTATTTT
j_call: TRBJ2-3; clone_size: NA; cdr3_length: 14; v_call: TRBV6-2/TRBV6-3; d_call: TRBD1; cdr3_aa: CASTDRDSTDTQYF; cdr3_nt: TGTGCCAGCACAGACAGGGACAGCACAGATACGCAGTATTTT
j_call: TRBJ2-1; clone_size: few; cdr3_length: 18; v_call: TRBV20-1; d_call: TRBD2; cdr3_aa: CSARGGGRGLSSYNEQFF; cdr3_nt: TGCAGTGCTAGAGGTGGCGGGAGGGGCCTGAGCTCCTACAATGAGCAGTTCTTC
j_call: TRBJ2-1; clone_size: NA; cdr3_length: 14; v_call: TRBV24-1; d_call: NA; cdr3_aa: CATAGGTENNEQFF; cdr3_nt: TGTGCCACCGCAGGGGGGACCGAGAACAATGAGCAGTTCTTC
j_call: TRBJ2-2; clone_size: few; cdr3_length: 14; v_call: TRBV5-1; d_call: TRBD1; cdr3_aa: CASSWATGTGELFF; cdr3_nt: TGCGCCAGCAGCTGGGCGACAGGGACCGGGGAGCTGTTTTTT
j_call: TRBJ2-7; clone_size: NA; cdr3_length: 17; v_call: TRBV6-5; d_call: NA; cdr3_aa: CATSYQISGTLGYEQYF; cdr3_nt: TGTGCCACCAGTTACCAAATATCCGGGACCTTGGGGTACGAGCAGTACTTC